Listed below are T cell receptor beta chains from one sample, sequenced in a study of cytomegalovirus exposure and HLA in healthy donors. Clones were sequenced by immunoSEQ multiplex PCR, and TCRdb holds only the in-frame ones, with some missing. The top ten clones hold approximately 4.5% of a sample with around 110,000 clones, more than 65% of them seen once. The sample was PBMCs. These receptors were obtained from a male donor in good health and CMV-seronegative. The CDR3 runs from the conserved cysteine through the conserved F or W. D genes are given only for firm matches. The listing skips clone size in some rows; elsewhere it reads once, few, many or a size class.

j_call	d_call	cdr3_length	v_call	clone_size	cdr3_aa	cdr3_nt
TRBJ2-7	-	12	TRBV7-8	-	CASSSGKHEQYF	TGTGCCAGCAGCTCCGGTAAGCACGAGCAGTACTTC
TRBJ2-1	TRBD2	16	TRBV28	once	CASSFFSGRADNEQFF	TGTGCCAGCAGTTTTTTCAGCGGGAGGGCTGATAATGAGCAGTTCTTC
TRBJ2-3	-	15	TRBV29-1	-	CSVEISAGSTDTQYF	TGCAGCGTTGAGATTTCAGCAGGGAGCACAGATACGCAGTATTTT
TRBJ2-7	-	12	TRBV5-1	-	CASSWSSYEQYF	TGCGCCAGCAGCTGGAGCTCCTACGAGCAGTACTTC
TRBJ1-6	-	15	TRBV4-1	-	CASSLIRGSNSPLHF	TGCGCCAGCAGCCTAATCAGGGGTAGTAATTCACCCCTCCACTTT
TRBJ1-2	TRBD1	15	TRBV5-5	-	CASSLAAKGAVGYTF	TGTGCCAGCAGCTTGGCCGCCAAGGGGGCGGTTGGCTACACCTTC
TRBJ2-2	TRBD2	19	TRBV19	-	CASSIDPKREGLETGELFF	TGTGCCAGTAGTATAGATCCCAAGCGGGAGGGCCTGGAAACCGGGGAGCTGTTTTTT
TRBJ2-5	-	15	TRBV18	-	CASSKTGTQGETQYF	TGTGCCAGCTCCAAAACCGGGACCCAGGGGGAGACCCAGTACTTC
TRBJ2-3	-	10	TRBV1	-	CTTYTDTQYF	TGCACCACGTATACAGATACGCAGTATTTT
TRBJ2-1	-	14	TRBV19	few	CASSMNRAYNEQFF	TGTGCCAGTAGTATGAACAGGGCCTACAATGAGCAGTTCTTC
TRBJ1-1	-	14	TRBV2	few	CASSERGGNTEAFF	TGTGCCAGCAGCGAGCGGGGGGGGAACACTGAAGCTTTCTTT
TRBJ2-2	-	16	TRBV11-2	-	CASSLETQAGAGELFF	TGTGCCAGCAGCTTAGAGACCCAAGCCGGGGCCGGGGAGCTGTTTTTT